This TCR beta chain is from a study of blood T cell repertoires in COVID-19. As for the study in general: Samples taken during acute and convalescent COVID-19 were collected in the United States, Italy and Spain. T cells, B-cell-depleted T cells, or PBMCs provided the cDNA or gDNA that served as material.

Methods used by the authors: Using reference gene primer amplification, nucleated cell counts were estimated. The repertoire was sequenced with immunoSEQ multiplex PCR; TCRdb's copy has only in-frame clones and lacks some. For V, J and clone size, that table is used; D and trimming come from the DNA. Among 190,000 or so clones listed, around nine tenths were seen once. CDR1 and CDR2 from the germline V gene are SNHLY and FYNNEI. The CDR3 sequence is 15 residues long. V lost 6 bases, J lost 4 bases, and 18 bases lay in between. The receptor was derived from a man aged 40-55 years with active or convalescent COVID-19. J is TRBJ2-5 and V is TRBV2; D possibly corresponds to TRBD2 (6 bases). Sequencing used peripheral blood. CDR3 region: CASRLRDSQLETQYF. DNA of the CDR3: TGTGCCAGCAGACTCCGGGACTCCCAATTAGAGACCCAGTACTTC.